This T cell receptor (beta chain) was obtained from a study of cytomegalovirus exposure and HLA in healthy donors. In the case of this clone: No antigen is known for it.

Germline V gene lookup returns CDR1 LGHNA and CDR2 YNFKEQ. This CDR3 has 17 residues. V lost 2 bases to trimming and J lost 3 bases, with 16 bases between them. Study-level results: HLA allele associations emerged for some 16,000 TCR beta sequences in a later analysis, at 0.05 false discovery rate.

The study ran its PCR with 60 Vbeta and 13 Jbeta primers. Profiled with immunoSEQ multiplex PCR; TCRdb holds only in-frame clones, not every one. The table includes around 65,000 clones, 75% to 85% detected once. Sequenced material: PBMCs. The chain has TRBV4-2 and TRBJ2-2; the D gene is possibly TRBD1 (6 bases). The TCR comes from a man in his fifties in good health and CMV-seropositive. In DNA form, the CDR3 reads TGTGCCAGCAGCCAAAGAAAGTGGGGGCGCGACACCGGGGAGCTGTTTTTT. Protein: CASSQRKWGRDTGELFF.